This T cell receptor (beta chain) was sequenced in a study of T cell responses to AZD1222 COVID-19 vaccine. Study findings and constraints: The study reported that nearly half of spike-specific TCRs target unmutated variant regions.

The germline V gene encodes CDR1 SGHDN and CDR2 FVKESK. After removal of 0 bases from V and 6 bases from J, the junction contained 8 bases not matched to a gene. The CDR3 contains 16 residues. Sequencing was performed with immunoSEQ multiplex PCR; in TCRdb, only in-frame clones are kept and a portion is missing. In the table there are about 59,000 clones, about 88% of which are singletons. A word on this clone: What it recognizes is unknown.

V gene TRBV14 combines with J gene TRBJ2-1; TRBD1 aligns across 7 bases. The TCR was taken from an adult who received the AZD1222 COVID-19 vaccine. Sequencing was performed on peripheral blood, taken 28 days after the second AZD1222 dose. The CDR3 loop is CASSQDRTGRGNEQFF. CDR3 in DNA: TGTGCCAGCAGCCAAGATAGGACAGGTCGTGGCAATGAGCAGTTCTTC.